This T cell receptor (beta chain) was sequenced during a study of T cells expressing NK-cell markers. On the study more broadly: It was sorted CD3+CD56-NKG2C+, CD3+CD56+NKG2C- and CD3+CD56+NKG2C+ T cells that provided the TCR beta repertoires.

TCR beta libraries carry UMIs added by 5'RACE template switching. For each CDR3 protein, TCRdb gives one entry from its re-call of the 5' RACE reads, without DNA. The listing records roughly 390,000 distinct CDR3 sequences. In germline, CDR1 is SQVTM, CDR2 ANQGSEA. The CDR3 has 12 residues. Study-wide results and limits: These clonotypes additionally ranked first within the CD3+CD56-NKG2C+ fraction of several donors. About six donors carried dominant NKG2C+ clonotypes that made up roughly 1.0-7.5% of their CD8+ T cells.

A remark on this clonotype: What it binds is unknown.

The rearrangement links TRBV29-1 to TRBJ1-1; the D gene TCRdb calls, TRBD1, cannot be checked with no DNA. Sequencing was carried out using blood T cells: a sorted CD56 or NKG2C T cell subset, CD4+ or CD8+ T cells, or bulk PBMC T cells (not recorded which). The TCR originated in a man aged 18-70 years in good health. The CDR3 is CSVGAGLTEAFF.